A single sample is the source of the 3 T cell receptor beta chains below, sequenced in a study of blood T cell repertoires in COVID-19. The table came from immunoSEQ multiplex PCR; TCRdb's copy has only in-frame clones and leaves some out. The repertoire holds nearly 350,000 clones, with roughly 90% as singletons. Input material: PBMCs or T cells enriched from blood (not recorded which). The receptors originated from a woman between 25 and 40 years old who had recovered from COVID-19.

The chain joins TRBV5-5 to TRBJ2-1, with 7 bases identical to TRBD2. The CDR3 is 15 amino acids. Trimming cost V 0 bases and J 3 bases; bases outside gene matches: 3. The germline V gene has CDR1 SGHKS and CDR2 YYEKEE (reference sequence). For the CDR3, the DNA is TGTGCCAGCAGCTTGGGAGCGGGGTACTACAATGAGCAGTTCTTC. The encoded protein is CASSLGAGYYNEQFF.

This chain uses TRBV7-2 with TRBJ2-7; no reliable D call. Germline V gene sequence: CDR1 SGHTA, CDR2 FQGNSA. The CDR3 is 15 residues long. The ends were cut back, 4 bases at V and 2 bases at J, with 15 bases in the middle. CDR3 bases: TGTGCCAGCAGCTCACAACCCGACTCGCCCTACGAGCAGTACTTC. Encoded protein: CASSSQPDSPYEQYF.

V usage is TRBV12-5 and J usage is TRBJ2-5; weak D call: TRBD1 (5 bases). CDR1 LGHNT and CDR2 FRNRAP come from the germline V gene. The V and J ends lost 2 bases and 1 base respectively, with 5 bases between them. CDR3 length: 13 amino acids. The CDR3 region has the DNA TGTGCTAGTGGTTTGACAGGCCAAGAGACCCAGTACTTC. Encoded protein: CASGLTGQETQYF.